This T cell receptor (beta chain) appears in the sequencing data of a study of shared clonotypes between healthy human individuals. Study at large: The donors, two women and a few men, were aged 18 to 49. Points from the study as a whole: Sorted-subset sequencing was shown by rarefaction to be incomplete despite large depth.

On this clone itself: Its antigen is as yet unknown. The sample carries other DNA sequences with the same CDR3.

The CDR3 loop spans 15 amino acids. Germline V lookup: CDR1 MGHRA, CDR2 YSYEKL. Trimming removed 0 bases from V and 2 bases from J, with 11 bases in between. The table came from immunoSEQ multiplex PCR; TCRdb's copy has only in-frame clones and leaves some out. The sample holds 2 million or so clones, roughly 95% seen once. The study drew its donors from healthy HIV-negative adults without recent acute infections or vaccinations. This TCR was sampled from a man aged 18 to 29 in good health. The sample taken for sequencing was naive CD4+ T cells sorted from blood. This sample's subset: CD45RA+ positively selected. The genes are TRBV4-1 and TRBJ2-7; D gene unclear. The CDR3 sequence is CASSQDRGSPYEQYF. In nucleotides, the CDR3 is TGCGCCAGCAGCCAAGATCGAGGCAGTCCCTACGAGCAGTACTTC.